Below, one T cell receptor beta chain is given with its context. This CDR3 region has 15 residues. The V gene's germline CDR1 is MDHEN and CDR2 SYDVKM. J was trimmed by 4 bases and V by 4 bases; bases with no gene match: 9. This specimen belongs to a study of blood T cells in healthy people across ages. A J-beta primer mix and a sample-barcoded 5' primer were used in a second PCR of about 7 to 11 cycles. The yield of each sample was at least 3 million CDR3-containing paired-end reads. TCRdb recomputed calls from the 5' RACE reads with MiXCR, one row per CDR3 protein. The sample records 600,000 to 800,000 distinct CDR3 sequences, roughly half being singletons.

Sequences were obtained from blood. This receptor was identified in an elderly woman in good health. The V and J genes are TRBV28 and TRBJ2-7; 8 bases are shared with TRBD2. The CDR3 DNA is TGTGCCAGCAGTTCATGGGGTAGCGGGGTTTACGAGCAGTACTTC. Amino acids: CASSSWGSGVYEQYF.